The clone carrying this T cell receptor beta chain was detected many times. What it binds is not known. At one end the junction does not follow the germline gene, possibly because of a read error. This specimen belongs to a study of CD8 T cells in ankylosing spondylitis. Construction of TCR beta libraries was performed using quantitative 5'-RACE with molecular barcodes. TCRdb reanalysed the 5' RACE reads using MiXCR and keeps one entry per CDR3 protein. The sample lists 220,000 or so distinct CDR3 sequences, about 18% occurring once. The CDR3 covers 15 residues. Points from the study as a whole: Ankylosing spondylitis blood appeared to be characterized by a TCR beta motif of about eight highly homologous variants.

Material for sequencing was blood, either unsorted or a sorted T cell fraction (not recorded which). J is TRBJ2-2 and V is TRBV12-3 or TRBV12-4, with 12 positions matching TRBD2. The TCR comes from a male donor with ankylosing spondylitis. CDR3 bases: TGTGCCAGCAGTCTAGCGGGGGGGCTGGCCGGGGAGCTGTTTTTT. This gives the protein CASSLAGGLAGELFF.